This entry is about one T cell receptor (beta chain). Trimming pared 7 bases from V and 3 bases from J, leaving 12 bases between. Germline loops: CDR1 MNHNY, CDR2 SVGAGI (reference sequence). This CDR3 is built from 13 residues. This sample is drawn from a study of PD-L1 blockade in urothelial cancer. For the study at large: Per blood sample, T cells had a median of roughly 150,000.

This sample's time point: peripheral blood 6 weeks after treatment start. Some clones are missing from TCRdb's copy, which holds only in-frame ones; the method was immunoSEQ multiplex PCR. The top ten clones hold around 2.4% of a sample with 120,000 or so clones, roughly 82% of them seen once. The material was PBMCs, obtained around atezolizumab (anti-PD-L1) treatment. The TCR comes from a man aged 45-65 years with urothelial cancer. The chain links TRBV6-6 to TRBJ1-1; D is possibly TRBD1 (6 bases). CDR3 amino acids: CASIRGGDTEAFF. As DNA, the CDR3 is TGTGCCAGCATTCGAGGGGGAGACACTGAAGCTTTCTTT.